This TCR beta chain is drawn from a study of blood T cell repertoires in COVID-19 (dated by TCRdb to between 2020 and 2021). Regarding the study in general: The collaborator samples originated in the United States, Italy and Spain and spanned the acute and convalescent phases of COVID-19. The prospective study material was composed of cDNA or gDNA derived from T cells, B-cell-depleted T cells, or PBMCs. The dataset comprised deeply sampled blood TCRbeta repertoires from subjects exposed to, actively infected with, or recovered from COVID-19. The repertoires were released in a freely available public database intended as a resource for research on the immune response to SARS-CoV-2. Samples were obtained from the ongoing ImmuneRACE study (first 160 participants) and from over 1,000 subjects provided by 6 global collaborators. A de-identified subject ID, COVID-19 status, age in years and sex were almost always included in the sample metadata. HLA class I and class II types, where available, came from metadata supplied by the sample provider rather than from assay-based typing. Paper-wide results and their limitations: The amount of clinical and demographic metadata varied by source and participant and was provided uncurated.

V is shortened by 5 bases, J by 2 bases, and the region joining them spans 12 bases. From the cysteine through the phenylalanine, the CDR3 covers 14 amino acids. This entry keeps only the CDR3 DNA: 42 bases, framed from base 1. The germline V gene supplies CDR1 SGHAT and CDR2 FQNNGV. Participants in the prospective study were enrolled through a virtual design, were aged roughly 18 to 90 years, and lived in 24 United States geographic areas. Cohort assignment in the prospective study relied on participant-reported clinical history from a screening survey and a study questionnaire. Recovered participants in ImmuneRACE Cohort 3 were defined as having two consecutive negative NP/OP PCR tests, clearance from a healthcare professional, or resolution of symptoms. Each participant in the prospective study had whole blood, serum and a nasopharyngeal or oropharyngeal swab collected by mobile phlebotomists. Prospective study participants could optionally give additional blood draws and questionnaires over an approximately two-month period. Before DNA extraction, blood samples from the prospective study were shipped at room temperature or frozen.

TCRbeta CDR3 regions were amplified from genomic DNA using the immunoSEQ Assay, a bias-controlled multiplex PCR. The authors' pipeline ran thus. Nucleated cell counts per sample were estimated from amplification of reference gene primers within the assay. Sequence reads were collapsed and filtered to measure the absolute abundance of every unique TCRbeta CDR3 rearrangement. For each sample, productive Simpson clonality was calculated as the square root of Simpson's diversity index across productive rearrangements. Imported from immuneACCESS, the table was reduced by TCRdb to in-frame sequences with V and J called. These copies leave out some clones; in studies compared against another copy, an unresolved V gene accounts for under half, and the cause of the remainder is not known. The DNA was the basis for D and trimming; V, J and clone size are from that table. This sample has roughly 380,000 clones in its table, and about 88% of those were observed once. The leading ten clones occupy 2.5% to 3% of the sample.

To note about this clone: The antigen it binds to is not known. It has no much larger one-base neighbor in the sample; base qualities were not kept.

The chain is assembled from TRBV11-2 and TRBJ2-5; the D segment could be TRBD1, given 6 matching bases. Specimen: PBMCs or T cells enriched from blood (not recorded which). This TCR derives from a woman aged 25 to 45 who had recovered from COVID-19. CDR3 loop: CASSIGQIQETQYF. The nucleotide sequence reads as follows: TGTGCCAGCAGCATAGGACAGATTCAAGAGACCCAGTACTTC.